A selection of T cell receptor beta chains follows, all from one sample in a study of early T cells in non-severe SARS-CoV-2 infection. A single record per CDR3 protein comes from TCRdb applying MiXCR to the 5' RACE reads. Seen here are 25,000 to 35,000 distinct CDR3 sequences, 3% to 5% observed once, and the top ten hold more than 8%. Input material: whole blood. The receptors come from an adult who was a healthcare worker with PCR-confirmed SARS-CoV-2 infection or an uninfected control (not recorded which). Each CDR3 is given with its conserved first and last residue.

CDR3aa,j_gene,v_gene
CASTPGGRGRNQPQHF,TRBJ1-5,TRBV19
CASSPGGYEQYF,TRBJ2-7,TRBV18
CSVGTGRKEGYTF,TRBJ1-2,TRBV29-1
CASSSSRNIQYF,TRBJ2-4,TRBV12-3/TRBV12-4
CASRPLAGVNNEQFF,TRBJ2-1,TRBV6-6
CASSLDYGYTF,TRBJ1-2,TRBV5-1
CASSYGTSSYEQYF,TRBJ2-7,TRBV6-2/TRBV6-3
CASSGGTGSGNTIYF,TRBJ1-3,TRBV19
CASSVPGRVAKNIQYF,TRBJ2-4,TRBV27
CASSLSRTNTGELFF,TRBJ2-2,TRBV7-2
CSVSPTGNLNQPQHF,TRBJ1-5,TRBV29-1
CASSSGLIFPDTQYF,TRBJ2-3,TRBV5-4
CASSRFRDGALGTEAFF,TRBJ1-1,TRBV7-2
CASSVAAGGPADTQYF,TRBJ2-3,TRBV9
CASISGSSYNEQFF,TRBJ2-1,TRBV28
CASSYEVAKNIQYF,TRBJ2-4,TRBV7-2
CASSYRRSNTEAFF,TRBJ1-1,TRBV5-1
CASSLAPSREGPTGELFF,TRBJ2-2,TRBV12-3/TRBV12-4
CASSLRGRVNTGELFF,TRBJ2-2,TRBV11-2
CASRRQTGDRYNEQFF,TRBJ2-1,TRBV6-8
CASSLQGVGSGELFF,TRBJ2-2,TRBV5-1
CASSPHRGRAFF,TRBJ1-1,TRBV27
CASSPRETTHNEQFF,TRBJ2-1,TRBV18
CASTEGGTRLTNTEAFF,TRBJ1-1,TRBV2
CASTGQGNPNTGELFF,TRBJ2-2,TRBV27
CASRIGTGLYNEQFF,TRBJ2-1,TRBV19
CASSLPGPTGGEQFF,TRBJ2-1,TRBV5-1
CASSHLRTEAFF,TRBJ1-1,TRBV6-6
CASNTDPNTEAFF,TRBJ1-1,TRBV2
CASSGTSGTQYF,TRBJ2-3,TRBV10-1
CAWSVLGLEGNEQYF,TRBJ2-7,TRBV30
CASRRTSENEQFF,TRBJ2-1,TRBV28
CSASPQGEDEQYF,TRBJ2-7,TRBV20-1
CASSSTGGLNTEAFF,TRBJ1-1,TRBV6-2/TRBV6-3
CSAAAERDRGPNTIYF,TRBJ1-3,TRBV20-1
CASSLLAVPLNEQFF,TRBJ2-1,TRBV6-5
CAGRHGWDSPLHF,TRBJ1-6,TRBV10-3
CASSLSGVRTEAFF,TRBJ1-1,TRBV7-8
CASSLARGGGAQETQYF,TRBJ2-5,TRBV7-2
CATSDLVAGGPGNEQFF,TRBJ2-1,TRBV24-1
CASKGQGTNTEAFF,TRBJ1-1,TRBV5-5
CASSWGNNQPQHF,TRBJ1-5,TRBV19
CASSYSTGGGNSPLHF,TRBJ1-6,TRBV6-6
CASSYAPGGGTDTQYF,TRBJ2-3,TRBV7-3
CASSSRTGDNEQFF,TRBJ2-1,TRBV5-1
CASSLAEEQYF,TRBJ2-7,TRBV5-6
CASRSTDRNKHSNQPQHF,TRBJ1-5,TRBV6-2/TRBV6-3
CASSEAINGVSQETQYF,TRBJ2-5,TRBV6-1
CASSRRGQNGILNTEAFF,TRBJ1-1,TRBV6-5
CASRGRGGEQYF,TRBJ2-7,TRBV12-3/TRBV12-4
CASSSSWNQPQHF,TRBJ1-5,TRBV3-1
CSAGRDYGYTF,TRBJ1-2,TRBV20-1
CASSNWFGQGSGNTIYF,TRBJ1-3,TRBV19
CTSSLRRGCGVITGELFF,TRBJ2-2,TRBV1
CASSLKPGPNTEAFF,TRBJ1-1,TRBV18
CASSLGTGRREQYF,TRBJ2-7,TRBV7-2
CASSITGGDYGYTF,TRBJ1-2,TRBV7-9